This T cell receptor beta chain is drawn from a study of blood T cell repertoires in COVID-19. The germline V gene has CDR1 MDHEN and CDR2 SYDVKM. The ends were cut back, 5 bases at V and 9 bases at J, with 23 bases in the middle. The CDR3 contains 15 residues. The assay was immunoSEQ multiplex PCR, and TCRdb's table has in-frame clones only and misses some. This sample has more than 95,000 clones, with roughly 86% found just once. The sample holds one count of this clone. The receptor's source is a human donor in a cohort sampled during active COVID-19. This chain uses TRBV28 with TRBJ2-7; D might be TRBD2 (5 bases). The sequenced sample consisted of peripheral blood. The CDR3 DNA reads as TGTGCCAGCAGTGGAGTTGAGGGAGATTCTCGACGGCAGTACTTC. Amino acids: CASSGVEGDSRRQYF. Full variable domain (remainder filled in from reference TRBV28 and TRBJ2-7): DVKVTQSSRYLVKRTGEKVFLECVQDMDHENMFWYRQDPGLGLRLIYFSYDVKMKEKGDIPEGYSVSREKKERFSLILESASTNQTSMYLCASSGVEGDSRRQYFGPGTRLTVT.